The rows below give T cell receptor beta chains drawn from one sample of a study of CD8 T cells in Susac syndrome. In TCRdb, the immunoSEQ multiplex PCR reads were re-called with MiXCR into one record per CDR3 protein. The sample gives about 180,000 distinct CDR3 sequences, 94% of which show up once; 0.12% is in the top ten. The sample comprised CD4+ T cells from PBMCs. These TCRs come from a human donor with Susac syndrome. The CDR3 runs from the conserved cysteine through the conserved F or W. D genes are given only for firm matches. Expanded clones get a size class; other rows say once, few or many, or leave the size out.

J: TRBJ2-4; size: .; D: .; V: TRBV19; CDR3: CASSIAPTVAKNIQYF; DNA: TGTGCCAGTAGTATAGCCCCGACCGTAGCCAAAAACATTCAGTACTTC
J: TRBJ2-5; size: .; D: TRBD2; V: TRBV19; CDR3: CASRTSGGEETQYF; DNA: TGTGCCAGTCGGACTAGCGGGGGTGAGGAGACCCAGTACTTC
J: TRBJ2-1; size: .; D: TRBD2; V: TRBV20-1; CDR3: CSATPGLANNEQFF; DNA: TGCAGTGCTACACCCGGACTAGCGAACAATGAGCAGTTCTTC
J: TRBJ1-5; size: .; D: .; V: TRBV15; CDR3: CATGEGYQPQHF; DNA: TGTGCCACCGGAGAAGGCTATCAGCCCCAGCATTTT
J: TRBJ2-5; size: .; D: TRBD1; V: TRBV19; CDR3: CASSTDRDEETQYF; DNA: TGTGCCAGTAGTACGGACAGGGATGAAGAGACCCAGTACTTC
J: TRBJ1-2; size: .; D: .; V: TRBV28; CDR3: CASSRMDSNYGYTF; DNA: TGTGCCAGCAGCCGTATGGACAGTAACTATGGCTACACCTTC
J: TRBJ2-3; size: once; D: .; V: TRBV24-1; CDR3: CATSDRRSDTQYF; DNA: TGTGCCACCAGTGATCGGAGGTCAGATACGCAGTATTTT
J: TRBJ2-5; size: .; D: .; V: TRBV18; CDR3: CASSPPSRGQETQYF; DNA: TGTGCCAGCTCACCACCCTCCCGGGGCCAAGAGACCCAGTACTTC
J: TRBJ1-2; size: .; D: .; V: TRBV5-4; CDR3: CASSLEQGNDGYTF; DNA: TGTGCCAGCAGCTTGGAGCAGGGCAACGATGGCTACACCTTC
J: TRBJ1-4; size: .; D: .; V: TRBV6-2/TRBV6-3; CDR3: CASSSIGAGNEKLFF; DNA: TGTGCCAGCAGTTCTATCGGCGCTGGGAATGAAAAACTGTTTTTT
J: TRBJ2-7; size: .; D: .; V: TRBV18; CDR3: CASSPRDPSLGEQYF; DNA: TGTGCCAGCTCACCCAGGGACCCCTCCCTGGGTGAGCAGTACTTC
J: TRBJ1-4; size: .; D: .; V: TRBV6-5; CDR3: CASSRLVGNEKLFF; DNA: TGTGCCAGCAGCCGACTAGTTGGTAATGAAAAACTGTTTTTT
J: TRBJ2-3; size: .; D: .; V: TRBV20-1; CDR3: CSARRGAGTDTQYF; DNA: TGCAGTGCTAGACGGGGGGCGGGCACAGATACGCAGTATTTT
J: TRBJ1-1; size: once; D: .; V: TRBV7-9; CDR3: CASSLQGLLNTEAFF; DNA: TGTGCCAGCAGCTTACAGGGTCTACTGAACACTGAAGCTTTCTTT
J: TRBJ1-1; size: .; D: .; V: TRBV7-9; CDR3: CASSPAAGGNTEAFF; DNA: TGTGCCAGCAGCCCGGCGGCGGGGGGGAACACTGAAGCTTTCTTT
J: TRBJ2-4; size: .; D: TRBD1; V: TRBV20-1; CDR3: CSAIHRGNIQYF; DNA: TGCAGTGCTATTCACAGGGGAAACATTCAGTACTTC
J: TRBJ2-3; size: .; D: TRBD2; V: TRBV20-1; CDR3: CSARDVERGSTDTQYF; DNA: TGCAGTGCTAGAGATGTGGAGCGGGGTAGCACAGATACGCAGTATTTT
J: TRBJ1-6; size: .; D: TRBD1; V: TRBV25-1; CDR3: CASSFWGQHAPLHF; DNA: TGTGCCAGCAGCTTTTGGGGACAGCACGCCCCCCTCCACTTT
J: TRBJ2-5; size: .; D: TRBD1; V: TRBV7-2; CDR3: CASTRGWGQGETQYF; DNA: TGTGCCAGCACCAGGGGGTGGGGGCAGGGAGAGACCCAGTACTTC
J: TRBJ2-1; size: .; D: TRBD2; V: TRBV3-1; CDR3: CASSSGSGGAAEQFF; DNA: TGTGCCAGCAGCTCCGGCAGCGGGGGGGCCGCTGAGCAGTTCTTC
J: TRBJ2-3; size: .; D: .; V: TRBV23-1; CDR3: CASSQSAQATDTQYF; DNA: TGCGCCAGCAGTCAATCGGCACAGGCCACAGATACGCAGTATTTT
J: TRBJ2-7; size: .; D: TRBD2; V: TRBV27; CDR3: CASSNRPGLAGPGGEQYF; DNA: TGTGCCAGCAGCAACCGGCCCGGACTAGCGGGCCCCGGGGGCGAGCAGTACTTC
J: TRBJ2-7; size: .; D: .; V: TRBV27; CDR3: CASSDEPGSSYEQYF; DNA: TGTGCCAGCAGTGACGAACCCGGGAGCTCCTACGAGCAGTACTTC
J: TRBJ2-7; size: .; D: .; V: TRBV9; CDR3: CASSVRGNPDEQYF; DNA: TGTGCCAGCAGCGTACGGGGGAATCCGGACGAGCAGTACTTC
J: TRBJ2-7; size: .; D: TRBD1; V: TRBV20-1; CDR3: CSAVSGTGFYEQYF; DNA: TGCAGTGCTGTCTCCGGGACAGGGTTCTACGAGCAGTACTTC
J: TRBJ2-1; size: .; D: .; V: TRBV5-4; CDR3: CASSPGGRSSYNEQFF; DNA: TGTGCCAGCAGCCCCGGGGGCAGGAGCTCCTACAATGAGCAGTTCTTC
J: TRBJ1-5; size: .; D: TRBD1; V: TRBV7-2; CDR3: CASSFRDRPPQHF; DNA: TGTGCCAGCAGTTTTAGGGACAGGCCGCCCCAGCATTTT
J: TRBJ2-5; size: once; D: TRBD2; V: TRBV12-3/TRBV12-4; CDR3: CASSSLAGGGYQETQYF; DNA: TGTGCCAGCAGTTCCCTAGCGGGGGGCGGGTACCAAGAGACCCAGTACTTC
J: TRBJ1-2; size: .; D: TRBD1; V: TRBV30; CDR3: CAWSVRQGDSGYTF; DNA: TGTGCCTGGAGTGTTAGACAGGGAGATAGTGGCTACACCTTC
J: TRBJ2-3; size: .; D: TRBD2; V: TRBV12-3/TRBV12-4; CDR3: CASSSNQRGGLADTQYF; DNA: TGTGCCAGCAGTTCCAACCAGCGGGGGGGCCTTGCAGATACGCAGTATTTT
J: TRBJ2-7; size: .; D: TRBD1; V: TRBV5-1; CDR3: CASSLEGQGPYEQYF; DNA: TGCGCCAGCAGCTTGGAGGGACAGGGCCCCTACGAGCAGTACTTC
J: TRBJ1-2; size: .; D: .; V: TRBV27; CDR3: CASSLRGVDGYTF; DNA: TGTGCCAGCAGTTTAAGGGGCGTGGATGGCTACACCTTC
J: TRBJ1-1; size: .; D: .; V: TRBV20-1; CDR3: CSARGVYTEAFF; DNA: TGCAGTGCTAGAGGCGTCTACACTGAAGCTTTCTTT
J: TRBJ2-3; size: .; D: .; V: TRBV4-2; CDR3: CASSLTPSDTQYF; DNA: TGTGCCAGCAGCCTCACCCCCTCGGATACGCAGTATTTT
J: TRBJ1-1; size: once; D: .; V: TRBV7-3; CDR3: CASSLSGGANTEAFF; DNA: TGTGCCAGCAGCTTAAGCGGGGGGGCGAACACTGAAGCTTTCTTT
J: TRBJ2-7; size: .; D: .; V: TRBV27; CDR3: CATLPNGAYEQYF; DNA: TGTGCCACCTTGCCAAACGGCGCCTACGAGCAGTACTTC
J: TRBJ2-5; size: .; D: TRBD1; V: TRBV7-9; CDR3: CASSWNRGETQYF; DNA: TGTGCCAGCAGCTGGAACAGGGGAGAGACCCAGTACTTC
J: TRBJ2-5; size: .; D: TRBD2; V: TRBV11-2; CDR3: CASSLGGSGTNQETQYF; DNA: TGTGCCAGCAGCTTGGGAGGCAGCGGGACCAACCAAGAGACCCAGTACTTC
J: TRBJ2-5; size: .; D: .; V: TRBV25-1; CDR3: CASSESDVTGRKYF; DNA: TGTGCCAGCAGTGAATCTGACGTCACCGGGCGGAAGTACTTC
J: TRBJ1-2; size: .; D: TRBD1; V: TRBV4-1; CDR3: CASSLGGQGEGYTF; DNA: TGCGCCAGCAGCCTTGGGGGACAGGGCGAGGGCTACACCTTC
J: TRBJ2-7; size: .; D: .; V: TRBV19; CDR3: CASSHGGRGYEQYF; DNA: TGTGCCAGTAGTCACGGGGGCAGGGGCTACGAGCAGTACTTC
J: TRBJ1-2; size: .; D: .; V: TRBV4-3; CDR3: CASSQDRNYGYTF; DNA: TGCGCCAGCAGCCAAGACAGAAACTATGGCTACACCTTC
J: TRBJ1-1; size: .; D: .; V: TRBV7-9; CDR3: CASSLAPGAEAFF; DNA: TGTGCCAGCAGCTTAGCGCCTGGCGCTGAAGCTTTCTTT
J: TRBJ2-7; size: .; D: .; V: TRBV14; CDR3: CASSHSREQYF; DNA: TGTGCCAGCAGCCACAGTCGCGAGCAGTACTTC
J: TRBJ1-1; size: once; D: TRBD1; V: TRBV6-5; CDR3: CASSSAYRGANTEAFF; DNA: TGTGCCAGCAGTTCAGCCTACAGGGGTGCGAACACTGAAGCTTTCTTT
J: TRBJ1-1; size: .; D: .; V: TRBV12-3/TRBV12-4; CDR3: CASSHREDSTEAFF; DNA: TGTGCCAGCAGTCACAGGGAGGACAGCACTGAAGCTTTCTTT
J: TRBJ1-5; size: .; D: .; V: TRBV6-2/TRBV6-3; CDR3: CASSYSPGYSNQPQHF; DNA: TGTGCCAGCAGTTACTCCCCCGGGTATAGCAATCAGCCCCAGCATTTT
J: TRBJ2-3; size: .; D: .; V: TRBV3-1; CDR3: CASSAASGTDTQYF; DNA: TGTGCCAGCAGCGCCGCGTCGGGCACAGATACGCAGTATTTT
J: TRBJ2-3; size: .; D: TRBD1; V: TRBV29-1; CDR3: CSVEGTVSGTDTQYF; DNA: TGCAGCGTTGAGGGGACAGTTTCGGGCACAGATACGCAGTATTTT
J: TRBJ1-6; size: .; D: .; V: TRBV20-1; CDR3: CSARERRENSPLHF; DNA: TGCAGTGCTAGAGAAAGGAGGGAAAATTCACCCCTCCACTTT
J: TRBJ1-4; size: .; D: .; V: TRBV5-1; CDR3: CASSPEWGGEEKLFF; DNA: TGCGCCAGCAGCCCGGAATGGGGCGGGGAAGAAAAACTGTTTTTT
J: TRBJ2-1; size: .; D: .; V: TRBV12-3/TRBV12-4; CDR3: CASSLEFPVYNEQFF; DNA: TGTGCCAGCAGTTTGGAGTTCCCGGTGTACAATGAGCAGTTCTTC
J: TRBJ2-5; size: .; D: TRBD2; V: TRBV27; CDR3: CASSWGRGGQETQYF; DNA: TGTGCCAGCAGCTGGGGGCGGGGGGGCCAAGAGACCCAGTACTTC
J: TRBJ2-1; size: .; D: TRBD2; V: TRBV20-1; CDR3: CSASQAGAFSYNEQFF; DNA: TGCAGTGCTAGCCAAGCGGGGGCCTTCTCCTACAATGAGCAGTTCTTC
J: TRBJ1-4; size: .; D: TRBD1; V: TRBV5-1; CDR3: CASSLGQGNEKLFF; DNA: TGCGCCAGCAGCTTGGGACAGGGGAATGAAAAACTGTTTTTT
J: TRBJ2-5; size: .; D: TRBD2; V: TRBV7-9; CDR3: CASSLGLLAGESETQYF; DNA: TGTGCCAGCAGCTTAGGCCTGCTAGCGGGGGAGTCAGAGACCCAGTACTTC
J: TRBJ2-3; size: .; D: .; V: TRBV3-1; CDR3: CASSPGRRTDTQYF; DNA: TGTGCCAGCAGCCCCGGACGTCGCACAGATACGCAGTATTTT
J: TRBJ1-6; size: .; D: .; V: TRBV6-5; CDR3: CASSYSAPQSSYNSPLHF; DNA: TGTGCCAGCAGTTACTCGGCTCCCCAGTCGAGCTATAATTCACCCCTCCACTTT
J: TRBJ2-5; size: .; D: .; V: TRBV5-4; CDR3: CASSLGRQETQYF; DNA: TGTGCCAGCAGCTTGGGTAGACAAGAGACCCAGTACTTC